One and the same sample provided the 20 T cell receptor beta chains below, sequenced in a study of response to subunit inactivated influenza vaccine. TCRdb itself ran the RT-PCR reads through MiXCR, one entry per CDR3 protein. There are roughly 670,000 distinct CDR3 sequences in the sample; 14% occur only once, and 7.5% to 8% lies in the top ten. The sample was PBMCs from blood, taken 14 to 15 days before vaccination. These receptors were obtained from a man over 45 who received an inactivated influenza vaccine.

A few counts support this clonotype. The CDR3 sequence is CASSVSGGSDEQYF. The CDR3 DNA follows: TGTGCCAGCAGCGTTAGCGGGGGATCGGACGAGCAGTACTTC. The rearrangement uses TRBV11-2 and TRBJ2-7, with 9 bases lining up with TRBD2. The germline CDR1 and CDR2 sequences are SGHAT and FQNNGV. The CDR3 extends over 14 amino acids. With 5 bases clipped from V and 5 bases from J, the junction kept 7 bases outside the gene matches. Combining the CDR3 with reference TRBV11-2 and TRBJ2-7 gives the whole variable domain EAGVAQSPRYKIIEKRQSVAFWCNPISGHATLYWYQQILGQGPKLLIQFQNNGVVDDSQLPKDRFSAERLKGVDSTLKIQPAKLEDSAVYLCASSVSGGSDEQYFGPGTRLTVT.

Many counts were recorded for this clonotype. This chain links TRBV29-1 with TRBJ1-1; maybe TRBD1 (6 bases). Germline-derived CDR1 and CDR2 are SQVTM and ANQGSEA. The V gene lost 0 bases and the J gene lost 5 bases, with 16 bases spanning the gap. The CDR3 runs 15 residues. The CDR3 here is CSVEEFGGPGTEAFF. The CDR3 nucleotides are TGCAGCGTTGAAGAATTCGGGGGCCCGGGGACTGAAGCTTTCTTT.

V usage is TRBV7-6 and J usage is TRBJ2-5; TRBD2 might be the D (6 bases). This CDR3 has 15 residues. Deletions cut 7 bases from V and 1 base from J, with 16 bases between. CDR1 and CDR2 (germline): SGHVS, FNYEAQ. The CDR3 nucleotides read TGTGCCAGCAAACTAAAGGAGGGCCTCCAAGAGACCCAGTACTTC. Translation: CASKLKEGLQETQYF.

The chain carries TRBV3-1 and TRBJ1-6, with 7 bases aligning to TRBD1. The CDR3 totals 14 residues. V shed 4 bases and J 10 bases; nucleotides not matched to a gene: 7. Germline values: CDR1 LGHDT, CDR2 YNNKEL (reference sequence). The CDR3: CASSPRDRDSPLHF. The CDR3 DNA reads TGTGCCAGCAGCCCCCGAGACAGGGACTCACCCCTCCACTTT. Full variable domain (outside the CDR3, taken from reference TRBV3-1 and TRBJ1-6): DTAVSQTPKYLVTQMGNDKSIKCEQNLGHDTMYWYKQDSKKFLKIMFSYNNKELIINETVPNRFSPKSPDKAHLNLHINSLELGDSAVYFCASSPRDRDSPLHFGNGTRLTVT.

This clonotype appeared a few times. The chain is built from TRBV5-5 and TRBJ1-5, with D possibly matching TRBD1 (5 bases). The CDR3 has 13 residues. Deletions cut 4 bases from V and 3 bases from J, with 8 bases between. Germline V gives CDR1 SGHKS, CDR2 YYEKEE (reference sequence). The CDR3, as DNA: TGTGCCAGCAGCATGACAGACAATCAGCCCCAGCATTTT. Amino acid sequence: CASSMTDNQPQHF.

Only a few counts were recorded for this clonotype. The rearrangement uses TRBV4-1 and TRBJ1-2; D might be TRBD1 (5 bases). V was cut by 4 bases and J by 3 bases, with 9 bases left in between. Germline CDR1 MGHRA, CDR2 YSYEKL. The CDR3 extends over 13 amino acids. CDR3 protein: CASSPPGHYGYTF. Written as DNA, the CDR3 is TGCGCCAGCAGCCCTCCGGGACACTATGGCTACACCTTC.

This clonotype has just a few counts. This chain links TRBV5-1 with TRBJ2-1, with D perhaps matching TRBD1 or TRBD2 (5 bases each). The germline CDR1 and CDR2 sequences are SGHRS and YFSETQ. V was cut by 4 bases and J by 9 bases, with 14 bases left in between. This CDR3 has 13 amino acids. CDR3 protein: CASSRGPRVEQFF. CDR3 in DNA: TGCGCCAGCAGCCGCGGGCCCAGGGTTGAGCAGTTCTTC.

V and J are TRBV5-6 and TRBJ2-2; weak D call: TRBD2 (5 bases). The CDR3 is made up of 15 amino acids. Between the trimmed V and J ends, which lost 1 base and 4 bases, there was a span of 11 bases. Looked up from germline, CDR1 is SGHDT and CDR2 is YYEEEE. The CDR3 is CASSLRWELTGELFF. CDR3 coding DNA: TGTGCCAGCAGCTTGAGATGGGAGCTCACCGGGGAGCTGTTTTTT.

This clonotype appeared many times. The CDR3 reads CASSQGAGGAYEQYF. The DNA of the CDR3 is TGTGCCAGCAGCCAAGGTGCGGGAGGGGCCTACGAGCAGTACTTC. V is TRBV3-1 and J is TRBJ2-7; TRBD2 aligns across 9 bases. This CDR3 is built from 15 residues. Trimming at V came to 1 base and at J to 2 bases, leaving 3 bases not matched to a gene. Germline V lookup: CDR1 LGHDT, CDR2 YNNKEL (reference sequence).

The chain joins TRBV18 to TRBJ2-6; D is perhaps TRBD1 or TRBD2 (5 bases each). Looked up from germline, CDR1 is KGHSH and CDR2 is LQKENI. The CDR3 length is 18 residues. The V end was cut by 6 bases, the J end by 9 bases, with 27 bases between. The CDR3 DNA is TGTGCCAGCTCCCGGACGGGGCCCACTACTCTGATAGACAACGTCCTGACTTTC. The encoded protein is CASSRTGPTTLIDNVLTF.

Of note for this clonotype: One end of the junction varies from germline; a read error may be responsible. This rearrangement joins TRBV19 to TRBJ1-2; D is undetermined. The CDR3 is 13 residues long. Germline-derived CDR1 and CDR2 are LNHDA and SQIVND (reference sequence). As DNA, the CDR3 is TGTGCCAGTAGTATCCCAGGAACATATGTCTACACCTTC. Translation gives CASSIPGTYVYTF. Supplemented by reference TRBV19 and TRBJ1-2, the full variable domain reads DGGITQSPKYLFRKEGQNVTLSCEQNLNHDAMYWYRQDPGQGLRLIYYSQIVNDFQKGDIAEGYSVSREKKESFPLTVTSAQKNPTAFYLCASSIPGTYVYTFGSGTRLTVV.

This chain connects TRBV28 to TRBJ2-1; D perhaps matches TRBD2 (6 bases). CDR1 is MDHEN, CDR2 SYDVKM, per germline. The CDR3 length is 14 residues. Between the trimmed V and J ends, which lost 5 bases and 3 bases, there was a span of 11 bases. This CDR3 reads CASSPPGDYNEQFF. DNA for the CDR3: TGTGCCAGCAGTCCCCCGGGAGACTACAATGAGCAGTTCTTC.

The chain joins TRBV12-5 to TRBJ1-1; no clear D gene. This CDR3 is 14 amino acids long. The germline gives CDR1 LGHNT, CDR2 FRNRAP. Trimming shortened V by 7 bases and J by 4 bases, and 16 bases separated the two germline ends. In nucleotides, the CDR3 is TGTGCTAGTGCCCTCGCGGGTATAGGCACTGAAGCTTTCTTT. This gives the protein CASALAGIGTEAFF.

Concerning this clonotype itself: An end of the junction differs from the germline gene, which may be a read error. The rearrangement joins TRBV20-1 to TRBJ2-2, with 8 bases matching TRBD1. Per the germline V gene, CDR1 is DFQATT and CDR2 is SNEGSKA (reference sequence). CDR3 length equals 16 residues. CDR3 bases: TGCTGTGCTAGAGATAAGCCCAGGGGGCGGTCAGGGGAGCTGTTTTTT. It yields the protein CCARDKPRGRSGELFF.

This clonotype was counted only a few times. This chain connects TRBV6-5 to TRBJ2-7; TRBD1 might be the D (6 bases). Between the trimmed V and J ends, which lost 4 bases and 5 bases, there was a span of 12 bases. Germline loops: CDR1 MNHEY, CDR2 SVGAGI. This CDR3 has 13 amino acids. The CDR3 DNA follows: TGTGCCAGCAGTTTGGACAGTTTCAACGAGCAGTACTTC. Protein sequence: CASSLDSFNEQYF.

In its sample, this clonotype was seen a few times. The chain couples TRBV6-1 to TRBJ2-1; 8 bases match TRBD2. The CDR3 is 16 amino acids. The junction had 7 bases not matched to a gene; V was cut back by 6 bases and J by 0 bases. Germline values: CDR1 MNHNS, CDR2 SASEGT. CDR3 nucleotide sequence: TGTGCCAGCAGGCCCCACAGCGGGAGCTCCTACAATGAGCAGTTCTTC. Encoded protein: CASRPHSGSSYNEQFF.

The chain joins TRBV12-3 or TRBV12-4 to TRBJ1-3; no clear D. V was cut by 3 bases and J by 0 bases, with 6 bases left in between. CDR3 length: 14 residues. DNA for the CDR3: TGTGCCAGCAGTTTCGACCACTCTGGAAACACCATATATTTT. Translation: CASSFDHSGNTIYF.

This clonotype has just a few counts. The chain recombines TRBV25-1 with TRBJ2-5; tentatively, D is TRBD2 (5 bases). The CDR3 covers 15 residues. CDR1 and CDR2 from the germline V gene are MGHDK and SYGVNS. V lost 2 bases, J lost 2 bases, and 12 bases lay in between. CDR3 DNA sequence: TGTGCCAGCAGTGAACCAGGACGGGGACAAGAGACCCAGTACTTC. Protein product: CASSEPGRGQETQYF.

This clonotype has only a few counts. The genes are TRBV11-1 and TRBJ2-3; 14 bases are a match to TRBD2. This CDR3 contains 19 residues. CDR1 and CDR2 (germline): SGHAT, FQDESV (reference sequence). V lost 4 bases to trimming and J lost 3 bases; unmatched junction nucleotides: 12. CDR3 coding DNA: TGTGCCAGCAGCTCTCACCTGACTAGCGGGAGGGGAGAAACAGATACGCAGTATTTT. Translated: CASSSHLTSGRGETDTQYF.

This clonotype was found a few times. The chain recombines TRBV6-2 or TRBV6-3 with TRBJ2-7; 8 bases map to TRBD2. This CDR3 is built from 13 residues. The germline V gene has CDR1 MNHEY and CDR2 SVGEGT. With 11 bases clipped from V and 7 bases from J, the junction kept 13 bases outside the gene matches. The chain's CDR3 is CAGGSGVSSEQYF. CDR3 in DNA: TGTGCCGGAGGTAGCGGGGTATCTAGTGAGCAGTACTTC.